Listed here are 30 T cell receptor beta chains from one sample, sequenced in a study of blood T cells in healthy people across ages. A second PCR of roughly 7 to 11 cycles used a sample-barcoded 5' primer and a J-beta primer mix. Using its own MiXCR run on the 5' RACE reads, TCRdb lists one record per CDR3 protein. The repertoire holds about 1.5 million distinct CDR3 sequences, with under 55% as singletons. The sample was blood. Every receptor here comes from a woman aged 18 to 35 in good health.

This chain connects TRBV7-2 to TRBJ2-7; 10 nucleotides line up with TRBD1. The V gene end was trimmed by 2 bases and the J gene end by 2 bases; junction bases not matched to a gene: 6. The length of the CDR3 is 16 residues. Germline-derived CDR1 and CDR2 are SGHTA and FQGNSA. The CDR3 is CASSLRGQGFAYEQYF. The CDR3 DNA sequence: TGTGCCAGCAGCTTAAGGGGACAGGGGTTCGCCTACGAGCAGTACTTC. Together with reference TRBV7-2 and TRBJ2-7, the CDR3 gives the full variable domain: GAGVSQSPSNKVTEKGKDVELRCDPISGHTALYWYRQSLGQGLEFLIYFQGNSAPDKSGLPSDRFSAERTGGSVSTLTIQRTQQEDSAVYLCASSLRGQGFAYEQYFGPGTRLTVT.

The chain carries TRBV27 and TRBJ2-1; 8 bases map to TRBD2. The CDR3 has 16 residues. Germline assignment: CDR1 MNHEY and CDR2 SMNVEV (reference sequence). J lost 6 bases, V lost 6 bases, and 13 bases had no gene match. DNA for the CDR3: TGTGCCAGCAGCCCTTGTTGGCCGGGGGGGCTCAATGAGCAGTTCTTC. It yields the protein CASSPCWPGGLNEQFF.

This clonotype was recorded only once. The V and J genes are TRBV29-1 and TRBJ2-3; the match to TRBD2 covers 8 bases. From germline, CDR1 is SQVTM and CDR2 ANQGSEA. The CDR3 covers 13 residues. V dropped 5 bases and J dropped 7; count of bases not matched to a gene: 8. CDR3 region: CSVLSGSIYTQYF. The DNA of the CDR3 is TGCAGCGTTCTGAGCGGGAGTATATATACGCAGTATTTT.

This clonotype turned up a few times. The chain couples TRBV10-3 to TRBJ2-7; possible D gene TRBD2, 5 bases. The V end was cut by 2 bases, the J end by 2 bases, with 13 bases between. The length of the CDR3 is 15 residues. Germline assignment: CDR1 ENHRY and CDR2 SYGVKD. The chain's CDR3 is CAISEEGRKAYEQYF. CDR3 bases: TGTGCCATCAGTGAGGAGGGAAGGAAGGCCTACGAGCAGTACTTC.

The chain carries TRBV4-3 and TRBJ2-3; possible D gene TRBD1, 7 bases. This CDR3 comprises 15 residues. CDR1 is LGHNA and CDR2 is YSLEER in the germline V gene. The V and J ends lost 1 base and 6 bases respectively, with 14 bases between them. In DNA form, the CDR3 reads TGCGCCAGCAGCCAAGGAAGGGGGCTAGCGGATACGCAGTATTTT. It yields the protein CASSQGRGLADTQYF.

For the CDR3, the DNA is TGTGCCAGCAGTGATCTCGACAGGGGGAACACCGGGGAGCTGTTTTTT. This sequence encodes CASSDLDRGNTGELFF. This rearrangement joins TRBV2 to TRBJ2-2; 8 nucleotides agree with TRBD1. CDR3 length equals 16 residues. V lost 3 bases, J lost 1 base, and 4 bases stayed unmatched. Per the germline V gene, CDR1 is SNHLY and CDR2 is FYNNEI.

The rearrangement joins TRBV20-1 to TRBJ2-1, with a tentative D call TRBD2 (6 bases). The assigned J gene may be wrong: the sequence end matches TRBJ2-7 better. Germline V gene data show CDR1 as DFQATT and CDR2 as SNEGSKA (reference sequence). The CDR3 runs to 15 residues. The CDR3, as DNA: TGCAGTGCTAGTCCCTTGGGGGAGGTGGGGAATGGGCAGTACTTC. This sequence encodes CSASPLGEVGNGQYF.

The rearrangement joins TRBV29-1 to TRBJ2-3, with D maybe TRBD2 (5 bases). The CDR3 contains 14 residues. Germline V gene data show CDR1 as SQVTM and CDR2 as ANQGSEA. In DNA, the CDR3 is TGCAGTGTTAGTCCCACGGGGTTGACAGATACGCAGTATTTT. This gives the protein CSVSPTGLTDTQYF.

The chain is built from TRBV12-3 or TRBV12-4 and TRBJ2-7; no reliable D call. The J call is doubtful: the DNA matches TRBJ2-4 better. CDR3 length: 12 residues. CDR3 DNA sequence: TGTGCCAGCAGTTATGAGGATTACATTCAGTACTTC. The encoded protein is CASSYEDYIQYF.

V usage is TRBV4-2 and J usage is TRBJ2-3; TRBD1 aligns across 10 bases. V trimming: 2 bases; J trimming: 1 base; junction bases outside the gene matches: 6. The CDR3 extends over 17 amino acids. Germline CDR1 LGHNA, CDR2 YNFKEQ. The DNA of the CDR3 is TGTGCCAGCAGCCAAACGGGACAGGGGTTTCGCACAGATACGCAGTATTTT. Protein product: CASSQTGQGFRTDTQYF.

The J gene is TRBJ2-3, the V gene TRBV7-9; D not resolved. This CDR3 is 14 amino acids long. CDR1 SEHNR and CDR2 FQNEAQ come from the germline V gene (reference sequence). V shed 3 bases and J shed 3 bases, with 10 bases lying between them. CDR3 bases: TGTGCCAGCAGCTTGACTTCAGTGACAGATACGCAGTATTTT. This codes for CASSLTSVTDTQYF.

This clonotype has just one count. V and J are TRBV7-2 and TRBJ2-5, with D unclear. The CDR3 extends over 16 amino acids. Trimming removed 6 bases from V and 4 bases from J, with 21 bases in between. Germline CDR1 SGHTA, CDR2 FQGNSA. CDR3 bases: TGTGCCAGCAGTAAATCGAGGTTCCGAGAATCAGAGACCCAGTACTTC. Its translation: CASSKSRFRESETQYF.

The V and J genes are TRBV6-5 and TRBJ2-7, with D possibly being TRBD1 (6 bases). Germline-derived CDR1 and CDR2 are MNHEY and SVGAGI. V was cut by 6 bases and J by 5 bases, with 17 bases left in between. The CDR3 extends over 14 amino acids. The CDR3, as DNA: TGTGCCAGCAGCTCCGGGACATTGACTCACGAGCAGTACTTC. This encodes CASSSGTLTHEQYF.

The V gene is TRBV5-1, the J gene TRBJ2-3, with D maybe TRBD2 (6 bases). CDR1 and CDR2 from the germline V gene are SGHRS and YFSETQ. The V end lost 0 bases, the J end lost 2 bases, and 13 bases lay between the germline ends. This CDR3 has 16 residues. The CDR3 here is CASSLAGLVFTDTQYF. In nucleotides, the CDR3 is TGCGCCAGCAGCTTGGCGGGACTTGTTTTCACAGATACGCAGTATTTT.

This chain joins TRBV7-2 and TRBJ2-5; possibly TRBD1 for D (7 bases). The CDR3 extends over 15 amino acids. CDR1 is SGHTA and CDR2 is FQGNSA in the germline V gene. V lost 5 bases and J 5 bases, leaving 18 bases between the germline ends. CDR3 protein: CASSPRQGGVETQYF. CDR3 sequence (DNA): TGTGCCAGCAGCCCACGACAGGGAGGAGTGGAGACCCAGTACTTC.

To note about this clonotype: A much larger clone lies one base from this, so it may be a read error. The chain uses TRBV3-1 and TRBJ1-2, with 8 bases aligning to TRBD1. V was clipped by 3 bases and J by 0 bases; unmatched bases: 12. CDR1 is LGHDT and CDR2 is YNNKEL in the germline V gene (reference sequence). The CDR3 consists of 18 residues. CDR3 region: CASSHGDRRGGTNYGYTF. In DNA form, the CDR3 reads TGTGCCAGCAGCCATGGGGACAGGCGTGGCGGTACTAACTATGGCTACACCTTC.

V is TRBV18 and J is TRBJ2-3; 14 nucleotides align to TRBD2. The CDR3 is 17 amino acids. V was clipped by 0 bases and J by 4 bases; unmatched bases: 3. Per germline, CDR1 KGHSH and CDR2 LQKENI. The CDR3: CASSPPGTSGSSDTQYF. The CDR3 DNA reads TGTGCCAGCTCACCACCCGGGACTAGCGGGAGTTCAGATACGCAGTATTTT. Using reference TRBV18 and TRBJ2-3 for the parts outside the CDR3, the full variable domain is NAGVMQNPRHLVRRRGQEARLRCSPMKGHSHVYWYRQLPEEGLKFMVYLQKENIIDESGMPKERFSAEFPKEGPSILRIQQVVRGDSAAYFCASSPPGTSGSSDTQYFGPGTRLTVL.

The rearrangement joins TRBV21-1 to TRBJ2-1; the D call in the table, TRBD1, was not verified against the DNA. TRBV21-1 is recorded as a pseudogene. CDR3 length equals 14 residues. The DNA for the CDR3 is TGTGCCAGCAGCAGCCGGGACGTTACCTACGAGCAGTTCTTC. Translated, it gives CASSSRDVTYEQFF.

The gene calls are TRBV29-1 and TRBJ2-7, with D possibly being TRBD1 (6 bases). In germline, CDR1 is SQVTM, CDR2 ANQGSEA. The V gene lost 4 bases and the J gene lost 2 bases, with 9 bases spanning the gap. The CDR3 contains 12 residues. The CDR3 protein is CSVARGTYEQYF. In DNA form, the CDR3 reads TGCAGCGTTGCCAGGGGAACCTACGAGCAGTACTTC.

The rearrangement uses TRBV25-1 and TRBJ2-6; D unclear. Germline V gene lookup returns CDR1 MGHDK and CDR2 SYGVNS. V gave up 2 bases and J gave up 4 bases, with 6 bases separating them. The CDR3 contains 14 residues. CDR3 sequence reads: CASSEQTGANVLTF. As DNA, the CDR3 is TGTGCCAGCAGTGAACAGACCGGGGCCAACGTCCTGACTTTC.

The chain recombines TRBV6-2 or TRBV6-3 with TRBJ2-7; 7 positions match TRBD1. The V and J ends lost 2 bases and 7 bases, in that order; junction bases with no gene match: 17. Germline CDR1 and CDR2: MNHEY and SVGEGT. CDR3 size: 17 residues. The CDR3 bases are TGTGCCAGCAGTTACCCGGGACAGCCTACCCCAATTGATGAGCAGTACTTC. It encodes CASSYPGQPTPIDEQYF.

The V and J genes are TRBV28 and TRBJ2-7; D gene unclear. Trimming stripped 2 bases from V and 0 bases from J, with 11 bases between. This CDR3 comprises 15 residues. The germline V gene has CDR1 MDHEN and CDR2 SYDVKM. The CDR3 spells CASSLGPVSSYEQYF. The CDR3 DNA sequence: TGTGCCAGCAGTTTAGGTCCGGTGAGCTCCTACGAGCAGTACTTC.

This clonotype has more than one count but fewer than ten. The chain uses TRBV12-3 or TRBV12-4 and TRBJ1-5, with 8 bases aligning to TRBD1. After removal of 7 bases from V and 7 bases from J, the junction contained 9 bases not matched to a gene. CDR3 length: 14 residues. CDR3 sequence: CASNGQGREQPQHF. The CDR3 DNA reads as TGTGCCAGCAATGGACAGGGTCGGGAACAGCCCCAGCATTTT.

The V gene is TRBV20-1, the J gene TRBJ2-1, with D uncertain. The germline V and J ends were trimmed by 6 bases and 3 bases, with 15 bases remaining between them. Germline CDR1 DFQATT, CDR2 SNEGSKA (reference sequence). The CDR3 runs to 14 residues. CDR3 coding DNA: TGCAGTGCCCGAGAGAGGAACAACTACAATGAGCAGTTCTTC. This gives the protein CSARERNNYNEQFF.

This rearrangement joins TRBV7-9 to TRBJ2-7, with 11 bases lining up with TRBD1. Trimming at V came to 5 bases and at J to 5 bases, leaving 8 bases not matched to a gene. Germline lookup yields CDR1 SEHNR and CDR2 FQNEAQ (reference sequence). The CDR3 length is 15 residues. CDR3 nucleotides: TGTGCCAGCAGCCTCGGACAGGGGGCGTTAAACGAGCAGTACTTC. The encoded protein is CASSLGQGALNEQYF.

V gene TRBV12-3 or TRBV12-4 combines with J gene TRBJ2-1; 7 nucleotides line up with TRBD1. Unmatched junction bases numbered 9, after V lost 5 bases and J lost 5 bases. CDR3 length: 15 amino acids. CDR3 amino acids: CASSPGTVVNNEQFF. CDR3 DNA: TGTGCCAGCAGTCCCGGGACAGTGGTCAACAATGAGCAGTTCTTC.

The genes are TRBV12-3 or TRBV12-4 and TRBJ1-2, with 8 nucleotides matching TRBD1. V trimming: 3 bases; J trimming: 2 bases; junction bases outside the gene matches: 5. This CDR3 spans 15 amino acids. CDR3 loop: CASSFSGGVNYGYTF. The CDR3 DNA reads TGTGCCAGCAGTTTTTCAGGGGGCGTAAACTATGGCTACACCTTC.

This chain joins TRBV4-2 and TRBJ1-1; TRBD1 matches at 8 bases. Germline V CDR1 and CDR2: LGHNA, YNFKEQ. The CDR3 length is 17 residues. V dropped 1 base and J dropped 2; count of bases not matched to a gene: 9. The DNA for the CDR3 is TGTGCCAGCAGCCAAGTACCCCGAGACAGGGGAAACACTGAAGCTTTCTTT. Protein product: CASSQVPRDRGNTEAFF.

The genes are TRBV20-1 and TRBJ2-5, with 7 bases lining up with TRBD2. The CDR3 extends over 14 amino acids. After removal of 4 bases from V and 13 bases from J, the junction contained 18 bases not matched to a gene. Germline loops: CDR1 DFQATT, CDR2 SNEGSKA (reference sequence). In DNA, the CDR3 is TGCAGTGCTACCTCCACTAGCGTTCCCCAACAATGGTACTTC. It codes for CSATSTSVPQQWYF.

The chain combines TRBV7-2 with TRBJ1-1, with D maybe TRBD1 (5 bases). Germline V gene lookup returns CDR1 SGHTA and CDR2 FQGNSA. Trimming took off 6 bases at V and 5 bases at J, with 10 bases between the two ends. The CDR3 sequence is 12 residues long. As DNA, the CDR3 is TGTGCCAGCAGGTTGCAGGGAACTGAAGCTTTCTTT. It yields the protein CASRLQGTEAFF.